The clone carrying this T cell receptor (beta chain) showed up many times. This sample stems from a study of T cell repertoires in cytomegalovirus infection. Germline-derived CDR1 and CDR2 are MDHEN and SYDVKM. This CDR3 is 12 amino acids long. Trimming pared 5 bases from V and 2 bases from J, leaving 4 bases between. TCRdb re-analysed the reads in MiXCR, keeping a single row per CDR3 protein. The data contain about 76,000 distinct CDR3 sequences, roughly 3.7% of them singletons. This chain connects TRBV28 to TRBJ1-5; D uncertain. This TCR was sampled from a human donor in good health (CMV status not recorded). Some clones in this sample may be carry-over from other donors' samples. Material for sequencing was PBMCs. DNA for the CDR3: TGTGCCAGCAGTGGGGGCAATCAGCCCCAGCATTTT. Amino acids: CASSGGNQPQHF. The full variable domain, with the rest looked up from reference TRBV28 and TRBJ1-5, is DVKVTQSSRYLVKRTGEKVFLECVQDMDHENMFWYRQDPGLGLRLIYFSYDVKMKEKGDIPEGYSVSREKKERFSLILESASTNQTSMYLCASSGGNQPQHFGDGTRLSIL.